This T cell receptor beta chain was sequenced for a study of blood T cell repertoires in COVID-19. Study summary: Samples came from the United States, Italy and Spain, spanning acute and convalescent COVID-19. Nucleic acid was either cDNA or gDNA, and it came from T cells, B-cell-depleted T cells, or PBMCs.

Authors' processing steps: Researchers report that nucleated cell counts were estimated from reference gene primer amplification. Profiling relied on immunoSEQ multiplex PCR, and the TCRdb table lists in-frame clones only, not all of them. Clone size and the V and J calls come from that table; the DNA yielded D and trimming. The sample contains some 270,000 clones, approximately 86% of which appear only once. The V segment lost 4 bases and the J segment 6 bases; nucleotides outside the gene matches: 14. The CDR3 consists of 16 residues. The germline V gene has CDR1 SGHRS and CDR2 YFSETQ. The sample consisted of peripheral blood. The chain combines TRBV5-1 with TRBJ2-3; 7 bases are shared with TRBD1. The receptor comes from a woman aged 55 to 70 who had recovered from COVID-19. The CDR3 DNA is TGCGCCAGCAGCCCCCCGGGACAGTTGGGAGCGGATACGCAGTATTTT. This translates into CASSPPGQLGADTQYF. Full variable domain (outside the CDR3, taken from reference TRBV5-1 and TRBJ2-3): KAGVTQTPRYLIKTRGQQVTLSCSPISGHRSVSWYQQTPGQGLQFLFEYFSETQRNKGNFPGRFSGRQFSNSRSEMNVSTLELGDSALYLCASSPPGQLGADTQYFGPGTRLTVL.